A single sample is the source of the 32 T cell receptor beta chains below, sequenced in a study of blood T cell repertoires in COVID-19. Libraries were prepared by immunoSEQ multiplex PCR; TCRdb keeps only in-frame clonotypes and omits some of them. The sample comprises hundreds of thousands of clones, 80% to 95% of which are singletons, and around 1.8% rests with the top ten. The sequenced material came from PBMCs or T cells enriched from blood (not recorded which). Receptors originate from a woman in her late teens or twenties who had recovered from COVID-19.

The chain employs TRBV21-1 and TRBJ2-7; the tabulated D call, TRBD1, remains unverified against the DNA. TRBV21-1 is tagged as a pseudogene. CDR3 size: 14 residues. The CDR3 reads CASSKVIRAYEQYF. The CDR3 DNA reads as TGTGCCAGCAGCAAAGTCATCAGGGCCTACGAGCAGTACTTC.

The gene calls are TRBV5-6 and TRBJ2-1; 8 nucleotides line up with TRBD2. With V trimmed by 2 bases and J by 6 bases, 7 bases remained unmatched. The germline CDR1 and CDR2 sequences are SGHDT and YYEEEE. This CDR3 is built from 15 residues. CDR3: CASSLGGGQFNEQFF. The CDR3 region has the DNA TGTGCCAGCAGCTTAGGCGGGGGGCAATTCAATGAGCAGTTCTTC. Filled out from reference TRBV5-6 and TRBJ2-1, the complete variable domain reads DAGVTQSPTHLIKTRGQQVTLRCSPKSGHDTVSWYQQALGQGPQFIFQYYEEEERQRGNFPDRFSGHQFPNYSSELNVNALLLGDSALYLCASSLGGGQFNEQFFGPGTRLTVL.

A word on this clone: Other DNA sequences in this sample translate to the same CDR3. CDR3 loop: CASSVGQGSNQPQHF. The CDR3 coding sequence is TGTGCCAGCAGCGTAGGACAGGGGAGTAATCAGCCCCAGCATTTT. The chain has TRBV9 and TRBJ1-5, with 8 bases matching TRBD1. The CDR3 extends over 15 amino acids. V lost 0 bases to trimming and J lost 4 bases; unmatched junction nucleotides: 3. CDR1 and CDR2 from the germline V gene are SGDLS and YYNGEE.

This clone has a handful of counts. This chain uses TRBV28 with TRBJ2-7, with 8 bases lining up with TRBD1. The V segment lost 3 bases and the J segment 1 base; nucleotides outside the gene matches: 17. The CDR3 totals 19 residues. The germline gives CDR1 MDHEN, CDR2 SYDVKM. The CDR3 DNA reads TGTGCCAGCAGTTTCTTGGTATGGACAGGGAAGCCCCAATCCTACGAGCAGTACTTC. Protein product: CASSFLVWTGKPQSYEQYF. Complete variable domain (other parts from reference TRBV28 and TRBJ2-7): DVKVTQSSRYLVKRTGEKVFLECVQDMDHENMFWYRQDPGLGLRLIYFSYDVKMKEKGDIPEGYSVSREKKERFSLILESASTNQTSMYLCASSFLVWTGKPQSYEQYFGPGTRLTVT.

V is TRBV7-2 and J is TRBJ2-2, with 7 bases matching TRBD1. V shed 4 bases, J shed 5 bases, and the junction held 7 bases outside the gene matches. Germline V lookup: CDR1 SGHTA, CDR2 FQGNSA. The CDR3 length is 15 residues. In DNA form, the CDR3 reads TGTGCCAGCAGCTCCGACAGGGTTGGAACCGGGGAGCTGTTTTTT. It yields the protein CASSSDRVGTGELFF.

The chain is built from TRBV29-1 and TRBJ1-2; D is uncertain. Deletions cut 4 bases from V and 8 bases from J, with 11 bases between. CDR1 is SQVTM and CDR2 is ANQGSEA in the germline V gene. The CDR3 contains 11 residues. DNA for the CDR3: TGCAGCGTTGCAGCTAGAAAGGGCTACACCTTC. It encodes CSVAARKGYTF.

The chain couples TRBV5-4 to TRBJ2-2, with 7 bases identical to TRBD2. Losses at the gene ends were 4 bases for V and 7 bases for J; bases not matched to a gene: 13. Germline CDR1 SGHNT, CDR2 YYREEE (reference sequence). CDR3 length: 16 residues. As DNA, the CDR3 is TGTGCCAGCAGCACCTTAAGCGGGGCTGGGGGCGGGGAGCTGTTTTTT. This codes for CASSTLSGAGGGELFF.

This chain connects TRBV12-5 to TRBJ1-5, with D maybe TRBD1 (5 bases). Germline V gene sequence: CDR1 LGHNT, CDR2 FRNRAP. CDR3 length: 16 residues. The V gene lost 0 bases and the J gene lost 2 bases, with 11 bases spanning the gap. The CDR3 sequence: CASGLVRRDRNQPQHF. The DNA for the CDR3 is TGTGCTAGTGGTTTGGTACGGAGGGACCGCAATCAGCCCCAGCATTTT.

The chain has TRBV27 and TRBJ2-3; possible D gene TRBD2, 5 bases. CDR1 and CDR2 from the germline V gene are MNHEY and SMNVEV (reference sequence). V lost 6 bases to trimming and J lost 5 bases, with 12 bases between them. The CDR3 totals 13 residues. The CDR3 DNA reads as TGTGCCAGCAGACGGCCCGGGGTAGATACGCAGTATTTT. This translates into CASRRPGVDTQYF.

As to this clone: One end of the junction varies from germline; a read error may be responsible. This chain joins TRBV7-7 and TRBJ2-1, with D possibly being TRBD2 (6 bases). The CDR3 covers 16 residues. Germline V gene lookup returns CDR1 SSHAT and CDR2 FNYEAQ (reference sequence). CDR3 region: CASSLEAAGLWNEQFF. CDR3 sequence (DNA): TGTGCTAGCAGCTTAGAGGCAGCGGGTCTTTGGAATGAGCAGTTCTTC.

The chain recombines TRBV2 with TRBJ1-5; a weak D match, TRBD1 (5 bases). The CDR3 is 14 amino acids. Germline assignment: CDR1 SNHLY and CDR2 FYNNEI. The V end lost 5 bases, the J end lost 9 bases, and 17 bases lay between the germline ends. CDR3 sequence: CASSTRQGTGPQHF. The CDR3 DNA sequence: TGTGCCAGCAGTACTCGCCAGGGTACTGGGCCCCAGCATTTT. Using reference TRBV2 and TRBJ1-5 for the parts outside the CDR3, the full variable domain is EPEVTQTPSHQVTQMGQEVILRCVPISNHLYFYWYRQILGQKVEFLVSFYNNEISEKSEIFDDQFSVERPDGSNFTLKIRSTKLEDSAMYFCASSTRQGTGPQHFGDGTRLSIL.

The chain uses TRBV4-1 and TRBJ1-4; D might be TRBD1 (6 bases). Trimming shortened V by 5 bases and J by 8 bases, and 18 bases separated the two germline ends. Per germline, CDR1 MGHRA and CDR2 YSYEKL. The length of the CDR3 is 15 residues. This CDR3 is CASSYRGGSGEKLFF. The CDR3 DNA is TGCGCCAGCAGCTATAGGGGGGGCTCAGGCGAAAAACTGTTTTTT.

The CDR3 here is CATSRGVGGYGYTF. CDR3 bases: TGTGCCACCAGCAGAGGTGTAGGGGGCTATGGCTACACCTTC. This chain joins TRBV15 and TRBJ1-2; D perhaps matches TRBD1 (6 bases). V was shortened by 1 base and J by 4 bases, with 10 bases between the two germline ends. Germline V gene sequence: CDR1 LNHNV, CDR2 YYDKDF (reference sequence). There are 14 residues in the CDR3.

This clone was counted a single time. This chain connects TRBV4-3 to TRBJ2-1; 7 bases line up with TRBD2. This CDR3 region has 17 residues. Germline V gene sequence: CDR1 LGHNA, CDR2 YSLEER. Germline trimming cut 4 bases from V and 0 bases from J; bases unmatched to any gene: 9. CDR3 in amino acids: CASSRGDGGSSYNEQFF. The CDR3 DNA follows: TGCGCCAGCAGCCGAGGGGACGGGGGGAGCTCCTACAATGAGCAGTTCTTC.

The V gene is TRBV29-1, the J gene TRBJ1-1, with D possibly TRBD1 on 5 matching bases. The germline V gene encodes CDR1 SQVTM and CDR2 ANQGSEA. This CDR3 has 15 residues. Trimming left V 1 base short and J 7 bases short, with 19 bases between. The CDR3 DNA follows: TGCAGCGTTGAAGGGGGCTTTCAGACGCTAAGTGAAGCTTTCTTT. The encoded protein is CSVEGGFQTLSEAFF. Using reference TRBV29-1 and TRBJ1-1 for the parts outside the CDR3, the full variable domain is SAVISQKPSRDICQRGTSLTIQCQVDSQVTMMFWYRQQPGQSLTLIATANQGSEATYESGFVIDKFPISRPNLTFSTLTVSNMSPEDSSIYLCSVEGGFQTLSEAFFGQGTRLTVV.

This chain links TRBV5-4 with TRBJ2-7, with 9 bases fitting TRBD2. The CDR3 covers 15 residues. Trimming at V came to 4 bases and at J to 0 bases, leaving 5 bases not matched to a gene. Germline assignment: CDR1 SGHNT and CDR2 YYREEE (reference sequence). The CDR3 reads CASSPGTSLSYEQYF. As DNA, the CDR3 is TGTGCCAGCAGCCCCGGGACTAGCCTCTCCTACGAGCAGTACTTC.

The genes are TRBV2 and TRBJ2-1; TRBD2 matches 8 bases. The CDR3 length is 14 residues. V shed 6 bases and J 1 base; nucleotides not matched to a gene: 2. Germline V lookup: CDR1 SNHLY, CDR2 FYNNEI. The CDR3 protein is CASRPGGSYNEQFF. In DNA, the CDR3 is TGTGCCAGCAGGCCGGGAGGGTCCTACAATGAGCAGTTCTTC.

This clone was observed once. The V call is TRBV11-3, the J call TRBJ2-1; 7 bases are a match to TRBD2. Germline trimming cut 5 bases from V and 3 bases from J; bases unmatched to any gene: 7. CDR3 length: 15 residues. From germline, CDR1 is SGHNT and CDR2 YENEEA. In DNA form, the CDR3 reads TGTGCCAGCAGCCAAAGCGGGGCCATCTACAATGAGCAGTTCTTC. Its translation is CASSQSGAIYNEQFF.

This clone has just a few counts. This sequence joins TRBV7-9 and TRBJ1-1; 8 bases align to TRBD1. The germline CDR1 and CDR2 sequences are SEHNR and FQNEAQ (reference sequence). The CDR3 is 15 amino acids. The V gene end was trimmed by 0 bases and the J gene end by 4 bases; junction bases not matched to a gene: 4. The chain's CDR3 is CASSLARQGATEAFF. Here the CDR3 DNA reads TGTGCCAGCAGCTTAGCGCGCCAGGGGGCCACTGAAGCTTTCTTT.

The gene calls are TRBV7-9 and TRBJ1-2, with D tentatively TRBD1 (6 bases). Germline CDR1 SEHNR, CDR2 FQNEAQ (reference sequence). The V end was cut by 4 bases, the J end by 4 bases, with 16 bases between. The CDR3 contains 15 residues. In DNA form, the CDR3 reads TGTGCCAGCAGCTCCACACAGACAGGCCCCTATGGCTACACCTTC. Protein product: CASSSTQTGPYGYTF.

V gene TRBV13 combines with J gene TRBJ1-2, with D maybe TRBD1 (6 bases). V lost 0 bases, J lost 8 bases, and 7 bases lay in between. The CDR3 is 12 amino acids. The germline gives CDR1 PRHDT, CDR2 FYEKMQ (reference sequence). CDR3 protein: CASSLGRGGYTF. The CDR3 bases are TGTGCCAGCAGCTTAGGCAGGGGCGGCTACACCTTC.

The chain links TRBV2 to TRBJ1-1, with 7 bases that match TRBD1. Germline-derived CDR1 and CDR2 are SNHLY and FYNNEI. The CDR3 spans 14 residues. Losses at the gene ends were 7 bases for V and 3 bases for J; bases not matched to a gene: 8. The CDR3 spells CASNTEGADTEAFF. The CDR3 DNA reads TGTGCCAGCAATACGGAGGGGGCGGACACTGAAGCTTTCTTT.

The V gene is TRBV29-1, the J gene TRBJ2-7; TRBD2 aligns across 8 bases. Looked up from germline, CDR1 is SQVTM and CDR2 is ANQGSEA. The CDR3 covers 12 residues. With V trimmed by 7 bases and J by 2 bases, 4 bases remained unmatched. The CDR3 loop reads CSGLAPTYEQYF. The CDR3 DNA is TGCAGCGGACTAGCGCCTACCTACGAGCAGTACTTC.

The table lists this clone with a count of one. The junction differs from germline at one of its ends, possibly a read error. CDR3 loop: CASSLALAGGGPQETQYF. In DNA form, the CDR3 reads TGTGCTAGCAGCTTAGCATTAGCGGGAGGGGGTCCTCAAGAGACCCAGTACTTC. The chain is built from TRBV7-7 and TRBJ2-5, with 11 bases aligning to TRBD2. This CDR3 spans 18 amino acids. Germline assignment: CDR1 SSHAT and CDR2 FNYEAQ (reference sequence).

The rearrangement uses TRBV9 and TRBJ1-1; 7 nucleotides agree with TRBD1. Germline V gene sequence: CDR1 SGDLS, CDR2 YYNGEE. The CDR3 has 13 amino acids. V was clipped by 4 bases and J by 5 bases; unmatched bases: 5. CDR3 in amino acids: CASSLTGETEAFF. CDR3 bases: TGTGCCAGCAGCCTCACAGGGGAGACTGAAGCTTTCTTT.

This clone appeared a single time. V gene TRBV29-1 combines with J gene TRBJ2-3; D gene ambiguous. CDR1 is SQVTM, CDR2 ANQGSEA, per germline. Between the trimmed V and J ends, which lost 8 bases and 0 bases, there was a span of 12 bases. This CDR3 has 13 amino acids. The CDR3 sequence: CSREDRSTDTQYF. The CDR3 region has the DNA TGCAGCAGAGAAGATCGTAGCACAGATACGCAGTATTTT.

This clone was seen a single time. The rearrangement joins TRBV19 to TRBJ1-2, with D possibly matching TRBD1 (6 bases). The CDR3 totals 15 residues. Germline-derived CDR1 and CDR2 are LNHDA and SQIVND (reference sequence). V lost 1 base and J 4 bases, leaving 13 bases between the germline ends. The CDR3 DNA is TGTGCCAGTAGTATAGTCACAGGGCCACTCTATGGCTACACCTTC. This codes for CASSIVTGPLYGYTF. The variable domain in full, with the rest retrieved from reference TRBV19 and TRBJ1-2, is DGGITQSPKYLFRKEGQNVTLSCEQNLNHDAMYWYRQDPGQGLRLIYYSQIVNDFQKGDIAEGYSVSREKKESFPLTVTSAQKNPTAFYLCASSIVTGPLYGYTFGSGTRLTVV.

The CDR3 is CASSFMGPGLSGNTIYF. The CDR3 DNA sequence: TGTGCCAGCAGTTTTATGGGCCCGGGACTCTCTGGAAACACCATATATTTT. The chain employs TRBV28 and TRBJ1-3; tentative D call: TRBD1 (5 bases). In germline, CDR1 is MDHEN, CDR2 SYDVKM. V shed 3 bases and J shed 0 bases, with 15 bases lying between them. The length of the CDR3 is 17 residues.

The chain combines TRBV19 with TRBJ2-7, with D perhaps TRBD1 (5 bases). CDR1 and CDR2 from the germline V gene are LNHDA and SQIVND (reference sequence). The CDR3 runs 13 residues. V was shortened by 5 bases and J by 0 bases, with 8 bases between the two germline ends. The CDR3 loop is CASSGHLSYEQYF. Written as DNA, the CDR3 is TGTGCCAGTAGTGGACACCTCTCCTACGAGCAGTACTTC.

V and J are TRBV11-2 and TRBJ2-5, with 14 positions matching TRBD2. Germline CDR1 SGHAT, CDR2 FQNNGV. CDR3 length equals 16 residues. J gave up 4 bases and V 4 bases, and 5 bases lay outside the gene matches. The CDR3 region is CASSYRGTSGGETQYF. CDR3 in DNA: TGTGCCAGCAGCTACCGCGGGACTAGCGGGGGAGAGACCCAGTACTTC.

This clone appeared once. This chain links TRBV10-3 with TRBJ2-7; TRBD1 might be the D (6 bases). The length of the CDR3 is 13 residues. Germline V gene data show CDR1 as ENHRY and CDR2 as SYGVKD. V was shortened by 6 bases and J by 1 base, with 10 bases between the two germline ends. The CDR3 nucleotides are TGTGCCATCAGCCAGGGGATGTCCTACGAGCAGTACTTC. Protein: CAISQGMSYEQYF.

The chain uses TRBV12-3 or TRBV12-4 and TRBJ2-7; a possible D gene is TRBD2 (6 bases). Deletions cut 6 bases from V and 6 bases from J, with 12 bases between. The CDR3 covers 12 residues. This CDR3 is CASRGLEGEQYF. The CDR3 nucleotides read TGTGCCAGCAGGGGACTCGAAGGCGAGCAGTACTTC.